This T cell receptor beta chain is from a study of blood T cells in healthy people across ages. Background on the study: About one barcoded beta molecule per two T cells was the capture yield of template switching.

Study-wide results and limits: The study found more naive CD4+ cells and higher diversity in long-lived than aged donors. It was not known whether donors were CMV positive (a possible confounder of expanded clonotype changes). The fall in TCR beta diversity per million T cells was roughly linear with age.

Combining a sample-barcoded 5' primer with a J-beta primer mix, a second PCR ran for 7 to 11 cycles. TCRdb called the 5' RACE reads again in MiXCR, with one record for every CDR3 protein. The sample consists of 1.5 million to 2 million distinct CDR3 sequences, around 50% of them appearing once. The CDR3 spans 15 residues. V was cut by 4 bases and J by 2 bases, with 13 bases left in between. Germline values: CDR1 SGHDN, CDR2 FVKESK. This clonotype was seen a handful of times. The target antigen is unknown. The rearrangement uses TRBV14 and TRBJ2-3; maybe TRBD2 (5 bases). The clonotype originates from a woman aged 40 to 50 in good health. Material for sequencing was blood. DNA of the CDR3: TGTGCCAGCAGCCGATGGACTGGCTTCACAGATACGCAGTATTTT. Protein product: CASSRWTGFTDTQYF.